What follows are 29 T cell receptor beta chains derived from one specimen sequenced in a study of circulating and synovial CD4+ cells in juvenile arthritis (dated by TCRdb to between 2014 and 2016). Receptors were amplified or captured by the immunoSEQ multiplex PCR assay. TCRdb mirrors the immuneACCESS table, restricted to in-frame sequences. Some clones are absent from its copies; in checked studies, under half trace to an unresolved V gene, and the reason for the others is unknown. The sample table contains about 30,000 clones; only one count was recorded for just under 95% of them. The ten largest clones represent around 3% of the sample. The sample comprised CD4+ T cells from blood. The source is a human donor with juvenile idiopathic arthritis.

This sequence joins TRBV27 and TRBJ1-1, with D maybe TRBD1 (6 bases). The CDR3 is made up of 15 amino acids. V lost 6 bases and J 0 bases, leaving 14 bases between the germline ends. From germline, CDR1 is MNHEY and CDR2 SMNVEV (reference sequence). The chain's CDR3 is CASRGKGDLNTEAFF. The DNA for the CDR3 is TGTGCCAGCAGAGGTAAGGGGGACCTGAACACTGAAGCTTTCTTT.

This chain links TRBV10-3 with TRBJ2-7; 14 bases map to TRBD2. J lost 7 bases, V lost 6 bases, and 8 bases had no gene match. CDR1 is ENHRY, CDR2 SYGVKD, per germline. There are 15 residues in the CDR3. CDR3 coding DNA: TGTGCCATCAGGGCGGGACTAGCGGGAGAGGGGGAGCAGTACTTC. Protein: CAIRAGLAGEGEQYF.

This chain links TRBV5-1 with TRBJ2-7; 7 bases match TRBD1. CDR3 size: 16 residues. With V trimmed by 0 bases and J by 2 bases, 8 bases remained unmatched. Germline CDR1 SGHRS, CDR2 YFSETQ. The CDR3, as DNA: TGCGCCAGCAGCTTGGAACCCCCGGGACAGCCCTACGAGCAGTACTTC. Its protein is CASSLEPPGQPYEQYF.

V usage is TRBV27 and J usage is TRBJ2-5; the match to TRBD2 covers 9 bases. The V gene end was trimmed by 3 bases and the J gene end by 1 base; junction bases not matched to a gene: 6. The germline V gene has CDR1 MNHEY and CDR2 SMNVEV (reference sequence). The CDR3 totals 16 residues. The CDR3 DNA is TGTGCCAGCAGTTTCCGGCTAGCGGGGACCCAAGAGACCCAGTACTTC. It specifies CASSFRLAGTQETQYF.

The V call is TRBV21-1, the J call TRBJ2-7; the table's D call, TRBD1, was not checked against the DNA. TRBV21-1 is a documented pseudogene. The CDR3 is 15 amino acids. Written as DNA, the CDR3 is TGTGCCAGCAGCAAGAAGGCAGGGATGAATTACGAGCAGTACTTC. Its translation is CASSKKAGMNYEQYF.

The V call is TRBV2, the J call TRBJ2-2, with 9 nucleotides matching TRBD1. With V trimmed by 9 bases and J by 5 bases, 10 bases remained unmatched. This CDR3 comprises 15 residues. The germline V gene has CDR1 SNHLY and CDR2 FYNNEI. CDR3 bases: TGTGCCAGTGCCGCACGGGACAGGGTGACCGGGGAGCTGTTTTTT. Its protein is CASAARDRVTGELFF.

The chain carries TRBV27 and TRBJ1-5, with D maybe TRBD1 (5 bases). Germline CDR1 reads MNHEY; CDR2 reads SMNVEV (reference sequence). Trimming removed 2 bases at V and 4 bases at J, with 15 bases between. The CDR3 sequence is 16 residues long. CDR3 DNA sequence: TGTGCCAGCAGTTTAAGGGGCTGGGGCCAAAATCAGCCCCAGCATTTT. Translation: CASSLRGWGQNQPQHF.

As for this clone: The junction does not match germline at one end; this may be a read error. The CDR3 DNA reads TGTGCTAGTGGTCCACAACAGGGATTT. Residues: CASGPQQGF. The chain recombines TRBV12-5 with TRBJ1-1; possibly TRBD1 for D (6 bases). The CDR3 is 9 amino acids. Germline V lookup: CDR1 LGHNT, CDR2 FRNRAP.

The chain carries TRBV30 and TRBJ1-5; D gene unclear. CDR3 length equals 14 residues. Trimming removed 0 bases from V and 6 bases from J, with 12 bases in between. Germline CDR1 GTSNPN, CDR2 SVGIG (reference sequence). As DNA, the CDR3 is TGTGCCTGGAGTGTCTTGAGGGCGGGTCAGCCCCAGCATTTT. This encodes CAWSVLRAGQPQHF.

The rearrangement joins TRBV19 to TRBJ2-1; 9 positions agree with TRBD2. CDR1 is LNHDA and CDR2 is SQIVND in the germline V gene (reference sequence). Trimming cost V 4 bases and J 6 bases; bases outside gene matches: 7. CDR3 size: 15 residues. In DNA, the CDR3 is TGTGCCAGTAGTAGCGGGAGGGCCCATGTCAATGAGCAGTTCTTC. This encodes CASSSGRAHVNEQFF.

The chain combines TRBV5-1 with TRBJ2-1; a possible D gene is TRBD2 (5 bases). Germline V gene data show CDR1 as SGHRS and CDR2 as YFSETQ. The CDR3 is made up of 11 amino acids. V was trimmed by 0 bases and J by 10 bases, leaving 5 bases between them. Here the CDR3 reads CASSLEREQFF. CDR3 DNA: TGCGCCAGCAGCTTGGAGCGGGAGCAGTTCTTC.

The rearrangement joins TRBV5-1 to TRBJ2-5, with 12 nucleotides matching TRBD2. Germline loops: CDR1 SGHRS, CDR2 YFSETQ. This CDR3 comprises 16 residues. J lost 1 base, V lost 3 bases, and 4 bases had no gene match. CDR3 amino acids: CASSSLAGGFQETQYF. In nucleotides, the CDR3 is TGCGCCAGCAGCTCCCTAGCGGGAGGGTTCCAAGAGACCCAGTACTTC.

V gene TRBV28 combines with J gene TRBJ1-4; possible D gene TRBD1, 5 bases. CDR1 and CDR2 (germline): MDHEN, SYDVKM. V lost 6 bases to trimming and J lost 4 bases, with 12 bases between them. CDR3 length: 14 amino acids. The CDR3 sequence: CASRRQINNEKLFF. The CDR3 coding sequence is TGTGCCAGCAGACGACAGATTAATAATGAAAAACTGTTTTTT.

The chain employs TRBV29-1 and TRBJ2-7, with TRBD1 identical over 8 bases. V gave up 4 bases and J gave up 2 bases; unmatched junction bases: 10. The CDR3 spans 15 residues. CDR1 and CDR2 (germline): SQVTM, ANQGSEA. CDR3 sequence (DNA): TGCAGCGTTGCCACTTCCGGGACAGGCGCCTACGAGCAGTACTTC. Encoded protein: CSVATSGTGAYEQYF.

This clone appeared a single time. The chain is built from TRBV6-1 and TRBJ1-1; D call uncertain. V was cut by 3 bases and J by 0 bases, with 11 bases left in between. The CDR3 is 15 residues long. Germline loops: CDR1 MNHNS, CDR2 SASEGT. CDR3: CASSERAEMNTEAFF. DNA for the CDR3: TGTGCCAGCAGTGAGAGGGCAGAAATGAACACTGAAGCTTTCTTT.

The CDR3 protein is CASSQGMIATNEKLFF. Written as DNA, the CDR3 is TGCGCCAGCAGTCAGGGGATGATTGCAACTAATGAAAAACTGTTTTTT. The chain links TRBV5-1 to TRBJ1-4; possibly TRBD1 for D (6 bases). The CDR3 loop spans 16 amino acids. The germline V and J ends were trimmed by 5 bases and 0 bases, with 14 bases remaining between them. Germline CDR1 is SGHRS and CDR2 is YFSETQ.

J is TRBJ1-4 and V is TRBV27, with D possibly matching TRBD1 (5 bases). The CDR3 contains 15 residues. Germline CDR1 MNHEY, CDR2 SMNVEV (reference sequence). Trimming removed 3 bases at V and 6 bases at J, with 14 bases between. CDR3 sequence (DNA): TGTGCCAGCAGTTTCTGGGGGAGGGGTGATGAAAAACTGTTTTTT. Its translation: CASSFWGRGDEKLFF.

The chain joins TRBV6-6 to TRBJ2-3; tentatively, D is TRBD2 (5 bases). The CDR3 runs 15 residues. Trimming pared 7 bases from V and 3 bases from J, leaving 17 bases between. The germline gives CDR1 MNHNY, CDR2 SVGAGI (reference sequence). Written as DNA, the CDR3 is TGTGCCAGCACCCCCGGGAAAGGGTTGACAGATACGCAGTATTTT. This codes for CASTPGKGLTDTQYF.

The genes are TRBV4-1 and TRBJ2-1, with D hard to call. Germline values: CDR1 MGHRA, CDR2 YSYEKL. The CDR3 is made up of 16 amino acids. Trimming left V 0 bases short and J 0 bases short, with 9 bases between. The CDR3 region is CASSQDGRSSYNEQFF. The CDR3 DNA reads TGCGCCAGCAGCCAAGATGGTCGCAGCTCCTACAATGAGCAGTTCTTC.

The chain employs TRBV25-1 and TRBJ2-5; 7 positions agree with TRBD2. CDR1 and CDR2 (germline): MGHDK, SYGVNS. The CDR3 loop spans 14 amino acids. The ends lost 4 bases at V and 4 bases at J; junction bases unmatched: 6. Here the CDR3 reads CASSGGTTLETQYF. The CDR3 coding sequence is TGTGCCAGCAGTGGAGGGACTACCCTAGAGACCCAGTACTTC.

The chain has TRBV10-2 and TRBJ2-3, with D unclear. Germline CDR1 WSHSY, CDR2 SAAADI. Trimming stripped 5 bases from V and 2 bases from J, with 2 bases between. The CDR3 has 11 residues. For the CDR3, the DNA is TGCGCCAGCAGTTACACAGATACGCAGTATTTT. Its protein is CASSYTDTQYF.

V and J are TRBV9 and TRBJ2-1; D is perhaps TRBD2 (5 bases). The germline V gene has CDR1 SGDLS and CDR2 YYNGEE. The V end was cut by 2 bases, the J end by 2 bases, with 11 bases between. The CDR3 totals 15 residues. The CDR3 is CASSVLASAYNEQFF. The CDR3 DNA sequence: TGTGCCAGCAGCGTTCTAGCCTCCGCCTACAATGAGCAGTTCTTC.

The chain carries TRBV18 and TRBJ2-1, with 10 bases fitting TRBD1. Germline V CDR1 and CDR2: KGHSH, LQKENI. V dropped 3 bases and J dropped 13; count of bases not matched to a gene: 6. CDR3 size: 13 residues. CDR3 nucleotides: TGTGCCAGCTCACCCCGGGACAGGGGACAACAGTTCTTC. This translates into CASSPRDRGQQFF.

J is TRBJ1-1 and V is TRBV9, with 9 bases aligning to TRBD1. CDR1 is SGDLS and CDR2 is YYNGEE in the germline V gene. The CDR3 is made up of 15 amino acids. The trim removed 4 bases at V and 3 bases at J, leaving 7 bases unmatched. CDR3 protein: CASSPVQGAYTEAFF. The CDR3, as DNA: TGTGCCAGCAGCCCCGTACAGGGGGCTTACACTGAAGCTTTCTTT.

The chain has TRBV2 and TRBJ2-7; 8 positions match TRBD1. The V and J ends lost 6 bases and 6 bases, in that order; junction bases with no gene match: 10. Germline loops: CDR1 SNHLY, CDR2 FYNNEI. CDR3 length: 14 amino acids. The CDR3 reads CASRGDRSLFEQYF. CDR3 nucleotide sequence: TGTGCCAGCAGGGGGGACAGGAGTTTGTTCGAGCAGTACTTC.

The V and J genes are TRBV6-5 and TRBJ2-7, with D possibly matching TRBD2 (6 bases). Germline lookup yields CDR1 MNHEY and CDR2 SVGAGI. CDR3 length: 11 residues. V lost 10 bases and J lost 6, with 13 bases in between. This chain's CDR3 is CATARGSEQYF. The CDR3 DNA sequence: TGTGCCACCGCCCGGGGGTCCGAGCAGTACTTC.

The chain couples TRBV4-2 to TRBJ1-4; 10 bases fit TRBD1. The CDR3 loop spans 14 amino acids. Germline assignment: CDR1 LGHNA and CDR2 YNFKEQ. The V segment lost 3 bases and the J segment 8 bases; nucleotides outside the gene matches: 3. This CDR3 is CASSQGQGREKLFF. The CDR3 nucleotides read TGTGCCAGCAGCCAGGGACAGGGGCGGGAAAAACTGTTTTTT.

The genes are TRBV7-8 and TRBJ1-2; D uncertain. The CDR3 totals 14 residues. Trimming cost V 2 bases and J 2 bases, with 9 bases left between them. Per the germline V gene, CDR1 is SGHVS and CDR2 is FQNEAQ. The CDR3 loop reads CASSLRRENYGYTF. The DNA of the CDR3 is TGTGCCAGCAGCTTACGCCGGGAGAACTATGGCTACACCTTC. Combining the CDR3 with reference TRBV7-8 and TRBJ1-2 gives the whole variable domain GAGVSQSPRYKVAKRGQDVALRCDPISGHVSLFWYQQALGQGPEFLTYFQNEAQLDKSGLPSDRFFAERPEGSVSTLKIQRTQQEDSAVYLCASSLRRENYGYTFGSGTRLTVV.

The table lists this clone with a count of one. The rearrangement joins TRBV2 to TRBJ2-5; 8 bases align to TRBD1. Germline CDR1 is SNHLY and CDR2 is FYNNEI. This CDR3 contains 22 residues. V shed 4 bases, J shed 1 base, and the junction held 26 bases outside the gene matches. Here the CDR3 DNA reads TGTGCCAGCAGTGGGGACCTCAACCCCCAGTCGACACTAGGACAGGGCCAAGAGACCCAGTACTTC. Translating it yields CASSGDLNPQSTLGQGQETQYF.